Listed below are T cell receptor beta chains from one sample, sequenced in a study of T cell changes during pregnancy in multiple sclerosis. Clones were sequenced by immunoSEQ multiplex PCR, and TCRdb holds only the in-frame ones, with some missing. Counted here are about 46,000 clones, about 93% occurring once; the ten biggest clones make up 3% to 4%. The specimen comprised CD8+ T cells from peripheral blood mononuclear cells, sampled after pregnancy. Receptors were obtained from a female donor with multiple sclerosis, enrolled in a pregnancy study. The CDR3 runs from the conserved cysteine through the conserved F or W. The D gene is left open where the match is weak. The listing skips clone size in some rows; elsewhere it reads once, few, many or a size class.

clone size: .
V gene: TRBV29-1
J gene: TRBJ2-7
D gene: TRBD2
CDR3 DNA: TGCAGCGTTGGAGGCGGGGGTAACTACGAGCAGTACTTC
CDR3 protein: CSVGGGGNYEQYF

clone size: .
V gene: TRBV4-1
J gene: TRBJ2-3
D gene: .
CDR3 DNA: TGCGCCAGCAGCCCATCGGGAGTTCGTACAGATACGCAGTATTTT
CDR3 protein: CASSPSGVRTDTQYF

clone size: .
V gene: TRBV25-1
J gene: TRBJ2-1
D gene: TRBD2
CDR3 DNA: TGTGCCAGCAGTGAATGGGGACGCGGGAGTGGGTCAAATGAGCAGTTCTTC
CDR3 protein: CASSEWGRGSGSNEQFF

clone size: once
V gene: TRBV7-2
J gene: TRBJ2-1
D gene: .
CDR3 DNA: TGTGCCAGCAGCTATAGCGGCAATGAGCAGTTCTTC
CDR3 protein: CASSYSGNEQFF

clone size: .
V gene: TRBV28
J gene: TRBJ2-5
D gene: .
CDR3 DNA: TGTGCCAGCCGCCCGGATGAGGGCCAAGAGACCCAGTACTTC
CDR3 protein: CASRPDEGQETQYF

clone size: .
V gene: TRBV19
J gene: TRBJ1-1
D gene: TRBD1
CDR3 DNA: TGTGCCAGTAGTATGAGCAGGACAGGGGGAACTGAAGCTTTCTTT
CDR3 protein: CASSMSRTGGTEAFF

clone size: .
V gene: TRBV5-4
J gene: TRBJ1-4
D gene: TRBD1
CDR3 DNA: TGTGCCAGCAGCTCAACCACAGGGGTCTCTAATGAAAAACTGTTTTTT
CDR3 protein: CASSSTTGVSNEKLFF

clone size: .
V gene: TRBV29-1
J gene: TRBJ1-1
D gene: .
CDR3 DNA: TGCAGCGTTGCTGGAGGGGTGAACACTGAAGCTTTCTTT
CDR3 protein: CSVAGGVNTEAFF

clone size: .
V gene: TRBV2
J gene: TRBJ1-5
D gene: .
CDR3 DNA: TGTGCCAGCAGTGAAGCTAGTCAGGGGAGCAATCAGCCCCAGCATTTT
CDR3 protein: CASSEASQGSNQPQHF

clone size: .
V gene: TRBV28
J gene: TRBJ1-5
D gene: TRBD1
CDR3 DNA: TGTGCCAGCACCCCTAAGGACAGGAATCAGCCCCAGCATTTT
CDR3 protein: CASTPKDRNQPQHF

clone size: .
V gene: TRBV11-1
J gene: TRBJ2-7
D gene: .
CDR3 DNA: TGTGCCAGCAGCTTAGCGCCGGCGGCCTACGAGCAGTACTTC
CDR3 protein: CASSLAPAAYEQYF

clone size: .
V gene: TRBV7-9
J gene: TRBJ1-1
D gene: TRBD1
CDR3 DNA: TGTGCCAGCAGCCAAGGGACAGAGAACACTGAAGCTTTCTTT
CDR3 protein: CASSQGTENTEAFF

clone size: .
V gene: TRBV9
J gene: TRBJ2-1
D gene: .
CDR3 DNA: TGTGCCAGCAGCGGAGCGGGCCGTTACAATGAGCAGTTCTTC
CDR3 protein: CASSGAGRYNEQFF

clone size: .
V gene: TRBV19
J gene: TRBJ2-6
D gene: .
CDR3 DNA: TGTGCCAGTAGTATGGACACAAGCTCTGGGGCCAACGTCCTGACTTTC
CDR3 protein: CASSMDTSSGANVLTF

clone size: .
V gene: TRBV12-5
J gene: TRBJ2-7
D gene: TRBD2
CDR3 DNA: TGTGCTAGTGGTTTGGGCGGGGGGGATTCCTACGAGCAGTACTTC
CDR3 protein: CASGLGGGDSYEQYF

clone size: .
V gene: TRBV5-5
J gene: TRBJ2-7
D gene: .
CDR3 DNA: TGTGCCAGCAGCTGGAACAGGGTCCCCTCCTACGAGCAGTACTTC
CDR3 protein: CASSWNRVPSYEQYF

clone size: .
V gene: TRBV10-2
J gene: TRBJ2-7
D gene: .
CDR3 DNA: TGCGCCAGCAGGGAGGGGCAGGGGGGCTCCTACGAGCAGTACTTC
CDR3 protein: CASREGQGGSYEQYF

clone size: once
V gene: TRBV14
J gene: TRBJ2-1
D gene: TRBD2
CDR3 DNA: TGTGCCAGCAGCCAAGAGGTATGGACTAGCGGGATCTACAATGAGCAGTTCTTC
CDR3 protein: CASSQEVWTSGIYNEQFF

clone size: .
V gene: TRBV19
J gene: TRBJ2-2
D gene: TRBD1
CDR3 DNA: TGTGCCAGTAGTATCGTGGTGTCCCGGGACAGGGAGTTTTTGAACACCGGGGAGCTGTTTTTT
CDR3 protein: CASSIVVSRDREFLNTGELFF

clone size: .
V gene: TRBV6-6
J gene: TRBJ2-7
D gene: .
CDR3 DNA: TGTGCCAGCAGTTACGTAGCGCAAACCTACGAGCAGTACTTC
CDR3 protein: CASSYVAQTYEQYF

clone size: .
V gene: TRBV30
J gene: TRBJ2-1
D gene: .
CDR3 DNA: TGTGCCTGGGTGGGGACTGGCTCCTACAATGAGCAGTTCTTC
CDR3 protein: CAWVGTGSYNEQFF

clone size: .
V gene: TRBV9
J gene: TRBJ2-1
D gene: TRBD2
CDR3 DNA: TGTGCCAGCAGCGTCCCTCTAGCGGGGGAGCAGTTCTTC
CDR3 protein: CASSVPLAGEQFF

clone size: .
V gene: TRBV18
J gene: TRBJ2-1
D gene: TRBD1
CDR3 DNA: TGTGCCAGCTCAAGCCGACAGGGGACCTACAATGAGCAGTTCTTC
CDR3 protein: CASSSRQGTYNEQFF

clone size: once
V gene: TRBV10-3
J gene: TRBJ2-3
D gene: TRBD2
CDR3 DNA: TGTGCCATCAGTGAGTCAACTAGCGGGGAGGCAGATACGCAGTATTTT
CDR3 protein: CAISESTSGEADTQYF

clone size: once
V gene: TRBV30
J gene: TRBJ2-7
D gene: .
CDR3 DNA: TGTGCCTGGCGGTCGAATTCCTACGAGCAGTACTTC
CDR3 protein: CAWRSNSYEQYF

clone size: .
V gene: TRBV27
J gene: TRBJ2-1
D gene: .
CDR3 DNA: TGTGCCAGCAGTTTCTTACAGGATCAGTGGGTCCATGAGCAGTTCTTC
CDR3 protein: CASSFLQDQWVHEQFF

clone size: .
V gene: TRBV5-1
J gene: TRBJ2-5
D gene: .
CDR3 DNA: TGCGCCAGCAGCATCTCAGGGATTACGGGAGAGACCCAGTACTTC
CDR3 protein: CASSISGITGETQYF

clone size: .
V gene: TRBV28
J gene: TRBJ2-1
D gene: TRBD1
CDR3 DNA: TGTGCCAGCAGTTTTAGGGACAGGGACGATGAGCAGTTCTTC
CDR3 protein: CASSFRDRDDEQFF